The clone carrying this T cell receptor beta chain is termed medium-sized (0.01 to 0.1%). What it binds is not known. This sample includes further DNA sequences coding for the same CDR3. The sample originates from a study of cytomegalovirus exposure and HLA in healthy donors. Study context: Of all 400 or so donors who were genotyped, about 84% belonged to the Caucasian-associated ancestry cluster. General study points: The study put 150 to 200 TCR beta chains on its list as cytomegalovirus-associated. There were some public TCRs occurring in many donors, but most TCR sequences were rare.

V trimming: 0 bases; J trimming: 2 bases; junction bases outside the gene matches: 1. This CDR3 is 15 amino acids long. Per the germline V gene, CDR1 is MRHNA and CDR2 is SNTAGT. The PCR ran on 60 Vbeta and 13 Jbeta primers. Libraries were prepared by immunoSEQ multiplex PCR; TCRdb keeps only in-frame clonotypes and omits some of them. The data contain 60,000 to 65,000 clones, roughly 86% of them singletons. This clonotype was obtained from a man between 18 and 29 years old in good health and CMV-seronegative. Sample: PBMCs. The chain links TRBV6-4 to TRBJ2-3; 8 bases fit TRBD2. The CDR3 sequence: CASSDSGGATDTQYF. The CDR3 nucleotides read TGTGCCAGCAGTGACTCCGGGGGGGCCACAGATACGCAGTATTTT.